These T cell receptor beta chains were read from a single sample in a study of cytomegalovirus exposure and HLA in healthy donors. Clones were sequenced by immunoSEQ multiplex PCR, and TCRdb holds only the in-frame ones, with some missing. The sample shows fewer than 250,000 clones, nearly 80% of them seen only once. What was sequenced was PBMCs. Every receptor here comes from a young man in good health and CMV-seronegative. The conserved cysteine and the conserved F or W are not part of the CDR3 here. Clone size is given for some rows only: seen once, a few or many times, or a class if the clone is expanded.

clone size: NA
J gene: TRBJ2-5
V gene: TRBV29-1
CDR3 protein: SVEGFVGGHSQETQY

clone size: NA
J gene: TRBJ2-1
V gene: TRBV5-4
CDR3 protein: ASSPGGLAVEQF

clone size: NA
J gene: TRBJ2-5
V gene: TRBV7-2
CDR3 protein: ASSLASDSDPY

clone size: NA
J gene: NA
V gene: TRBV10-3
CDR3 protein: AISGTGNYEQY

clone size: NA
J gene: TRBJ2-2
V gene: TRBV25-1
CDR3 protein: ASSERQVNPGELF

clone size: NA
J gene: TRBJ1-4
V gene: TRBV2
CDR3 protein: ASSGQLNEKLF

clone size: NA
J gene: TRBJ2-3
V gene: TRBV19
CDR3 protein: ASSMWASTDTQY

clone size: NA
J gene: TRBJ2-1
V gene: TRBV4-1
CDR3 protein: ASSHVLGRGAYNEQF

clone size: NA
J gene: TRBJ2-1
V gene: TRBV30
CDR3 protein: AWSVGLAGAYNEQF

clone size: NA
J gene: TRBJ1-1
V gene: TRBV6-5
CDR3 protein: ASSYSSPQGAAF

clone size: NA
J gene: TRBJ1-1
V gene: TRBV6-5
CDR3 protein: ASRPTLGGTEAF

clone size: NA
J gene: TRBJ2-7
V gene: TRBV5-1
CDR3 protein: ASSLVAGGPNEQY

clone size: many
J gene: TRBJ1-1
V gene: TRBV5-1
CDR3 protein: ASSFRLNTEAF